This entry is about one TCR beta chain. Antigen: not known. Profiling relied on immunoSEQ multiplex PCR, and the TCRdb table lists in-frame clones only, not all of them. The data show roughly 2 million clones, 90% to 97% seen once. This sample stems from a study of shared clonotypes between healthy human individuals. At the level of the study: CD8 memory received one plate per donor, CD8 naive two, CD4 memory three and CD4 naive three. Broader study findings: Rarefaction analysis demonstrated incomplete sorted-subset sequencing notwithstanding large depth. The expectation was that sequencing depth would affect clonotype sharing among donors.

The authors divided CD4+ cells into CD45RA+ naive and CD45RA-negative memory subsets. The TCR was taken from a man younger than 35 in good health. The sequencing input was naive CD4+ T cells sorted from blood. Indicated subset: CD45RA+ positively selected.

The CDR3 DNA reads as TGTGCCAGCTCACCATCAGGGATTGAAGCCCTCGAGCAGTACTTC. Amino acid sequence: CASSPSGIEALEQYF. The chain is built from TRBV18 and TRBJ2-7; D possibly corresponds to TRBD1 (5 bases). CDR1 is KGHSH and CDR2 is LQKENI in the germline V gene. The CDR3 contains 15 residues. Trimming shortened V by 2 bases and J by 6 bases, and 17 bases separated the two germline ends.